These 24 T cell receptor beta chains were sequenced from one sample in a study of sequential checkpoint blockade in melanoma. Treatment meaning: randomized to nivolumab then ipilimumab (arm A) or the reverse (arm B). Libraries were prepared by immunoSEQ multiplex PCR; TCRdb keeps only in-frame clonotypes and omits some of them. The sample has 30,000 to 40,000 clones; 86% are singletons. The source material was CD8+ T cells sorted from blood (inferred from file names), sampled from a patient given nivolumab and ipilimumab in sequence. These receptors all come from a human donor with melanoma.

This CDR3 is CASSQEVAGGETQYF. The CDR3 DNA follows: TGCGCCAGCAGCCAAGAAGTAGCGGGAGGGGAGACCCAGTACTTC. The rearrangement uses TRBV4-3 and TRBJ2-5; 11 nucleotides align to TRBD2. This CDR3 has 15 residues. J lost 5 bases, V lost 0 bases, and 2 bases had no gene match. CDR1 and CDR2 (germline): LGHNA, YSLEER.

The rearrangement uses TRBV4-1 and TRBJ2-7; 11 positions match TRBD2. The ends lost 0 bases at V and 7 bases at J; junction bases unmatched: 5. From germline, CDR1 is MGHRA and CDR2 YSYEKL. The CDR3 has 15 residues. The DNA of the CDR3 is TGCGCCAGCAGCCAAGAGATAGCGGGAGGGCCGGAGCAGTACTTC. Translation: CASSQEIAGGPEQYF.

V and J are TRBV6-5 and TRBJ1-2; TRBD1 matches at 8 bases. CDR1 is MNHEY, CDR2 SVGAGI, per germline. The CDR3 contains 14 residues. V lost 2 bases, J lost 5 bases, and 4 bases stayed unmatched. The CDR3 DNA is TGTGCCAGCAGTTACCAGGGGGCGGGGTATGGCTACACCTTC. Translated, it gives CASSYQGAGYGYTF.

This sequence joins TRBV7-6 and TRBJ2-7; D not resolved. Trimming pared 0 bases from V and 2 bases from J, leaving 8 bases between. The CDR3 is 14 amino acids. CDR1 SGHVS and CDR2 FNYEAQ come from the germline V gene. The CDR3: CASSLARQAYEQYF. The DNA of the CDR3 is TGTGCCAGCAGCTTAGCGCGTCAGGCCTACGAGCAGTACTTC.

This sequence joins TRBV11-2 and TRBJ2-7, with TRBD2 identical over 11 bases. The V gene end was trimmed by 5 bases and the J gene end by 3 bases; junction bases not matched to a gene: 9. Germline lookup yields CDR1 SGHAT and CDR2 FQNNGV. CDR3 length: 16 amino acids. For the CDR3, the DNA is TGTGCCAGCAGCCAGGACGCGGGACTAGCGGTCTACGAGCAGTACTTC. Translating it yields CASSQDAGLAVYEQYF.

Notes on this clone: The junction and the germline gene differ at one end; a read error may be behind it. This chain joins TRBV19 and TRBJ2-2; D is perhaps TRBD2 (5 bases). This CDR3 comprises 12 residues. Germline-derived CDR1 and CDR2 are LNHDA and SQIVND (reference sequence). The CDR3 protein is CAMGRPPGEPFF. The CDR3 DNA reads TGTGCGATGGGTCGTCCCCCCGGGGAGCCGTTTTTT.

The count of this clone is one. The chain uses TRBV29-1 and TRBJ1-1; a possible D gene is TRBD1 (6 bases). Per germline, CDR1 SQVTM and CDR2 ANQGSEA. The V gene lost 2 bases and the J gene lost 4 bases, with 11 bases spanning the gap. CDR3 length: 13 amino acids. The CDR3 DNA sequence: TGCAGCGTTGAAACAGGGACGTCCACTGAAGCTTTCTTT. Residues: CSVETGTSTEAFF.

The CDR3 nucleotides read TGTGCCAGCGGAGGGAGCATTATAGATACGCAGTATTTT. Translation gives CASGGSIIDTQYF. The chain is built from TRBV28 and TRBJ2-3; TRBD2 is a possible D gene (6 bases). The CDR3 spans 13 residues. Germline V gives CDR1 MDHEN, CDR2 SYDVKM. Trimming removed 8 bases at V and 5 bases at J, with 14 bases between.

This sequence joins TRBV2 and TRBJ2-1; TRBD2 aligns across 14 bases. Trimming at V came to 9 bases and at J to 3 bases, leaving 4 bases not matched to a gene. This CDR3 region has 15 residues. Germline-derived CDR1 and CDR2 are SNHLY and FYNNEI. The CDR3 region has the DNA TGTGCCAGAGAGACTAGCGGGAGGGTCTACAATGAGCAGTTCTTC. Amino acids: CARETSGRVYNEQFF.

The chain couples TRBV27 to TRBJ2-1; 12 bases align to TRBD2. The CDR3 sequence is 19 residues long. With 0 bases clipped from V and 0 bases from J, the junction kept 6 bases outside the gene matches. Germline CDR1 and CDR2: MNHEY and SMNVEV (reference sequence). This chain's CDR3 is CASSLSGLAGSLSYNEQFF. The CDR3 DNA is TGTGCCAGCAGTTTATCGGGACTAGCGGGCTCTCTCTCCTACAATGAGCAGTTCTTC.

This clone has only a few counts. The V call is TRBV21-1, the J call TRBJ2-7; TRBD2 reflects the table's D call only, with no check against the DNA. TRBV21-1 is a listed pseudogene. This CDR3 has 14 amino acids. The CDR3 sequence is CASSKETGTYEQYV. DNA for the CDR3: TGTGCCAGCAGCAAAGAGACCGGGACTTATGAGCAGTACGTC.

This rearrangement joins TRBV13 to TRBJ2-2, with TRBD2 matching over 8 bases. The CDR3 is 18 residues long. The germline CDR1 and CDR2 sequences are PRHDT and FYEKMQ (reference sequence). V lost 7 bases, J lost 3 bases, and 16 bases stayed unmatched. The CDR3 coding sequence is TGTGCCAGCACCCAAATTAGTACGGGAGGGCCGTACACCGGGGAGCTGTTTTTT. Translated: CASTQISTGGPYTGELFF.

This chain uses TRBV2 with TRBJ1-2; TRBD1 matches 7 bases. CDR1 is SNHLY and CDR2 is FYNNEI in the germline V gene. This CDR3 is built from 17 residues. The trim removed 0 bases at V and 4 bases at J, leaving 11 bases unmatched. The CDR3 nucleotides are TGTGCCAGCAGTGAAGCGCTTCAGGGGGAGCTGGGCTATGGCTACACCTTC. Protein: CASSEALQGELGYGYTF.

The chain couples TRBV9 to TRBJ1-1, with D possibly being TRBD1 (6 bases). The CDR3 consists of 13 residues. CDR1 is SGDLS and CDR2 is YYNGEE in the germline V gene. The V end was cut by 5 bases, the J end by 5 bases, with 13 bases between. The CDR3 protein is CASSTLGQTEAFF. CDR3 nucleotides: TGTGCCAGCAGTACCCTAGGACAGACTGAAGCTTTCTTT.

This clone was seen once. This chain connects TRBV6-5 to TRBJ2-1; 7 bases match TRBD2. Germline-derived CDR1 and CDR2 are MNHEY and SVGAGI. V shed 2 bases, J shed 0 bases, and the junction held 1 base outside the gene matches. This CDR3 spans 15 amino acids. CDR3 sequence: CASSYTSASYNEQFF. The CDR3, as DNA: TGTGCCAGCAGTTACACTAGCGCCTCCTACAATGAGCAGTTCTTC.

The chain uses TRBV19 and TRBJ2-1; the match to TRBD2 covers 11 bases. The CDR3 sequence is 15 residues long. Germline CDR1 is LNHDA and CDR2 is SQIVND (reference sequence). With 8 bases clipped from V and 4 bases from J, the junction kept 7 bases outside the gene matches. CDR3 sequence (DNA): TGTGCCAGTTCCACCGGGACTAGCGGATACAATGAGCAGTTCTTC. This sequence encodes CASSTGTSGYNEQFF.

The V and J genes are TRBV7-9 and TRBJ2-6; perhaps TRBD1 as D (6 bases). Germline V gene data show CDR1 as SEHNR and CDR2 as FQNEAQ (reference sequence). The CDR3 length is 16 residues. V dropped 4 bases and J dropped 0 bases, with 10 bases sitting between them. CDR3 DNA: TGTGCCAGCAGCTACTGGACAGTCTCTGGGGCCAACGTCCTGACTTTC. This gives the protein CASSYWTVSGANVLTF.

The table lists this clone with a count of one. The chain employs TRBV12-1 and TRBJ2-1; TRBD2 is the table's D call, not checked against the DNA. TRBV12-1 is tagged as a pseudogene. The CDR3 has 18 residues. In DNA, the CDR3 is TGTGCCAGCAGCTTAGCCCCCTGCGGGAGTTGGTCCTACAATGAGCAGTTCTTC. Its translation: CASSLAPCGSWSYNEQFF.

By share, this clone counts as medium-sized. Additional DNA sequences in this sample encode the identical CDR3. V gene TRBV5-1 combines with J gene TRBJ2-2; 7 bases align to TRBD2. Trimming cost V 1 base and J 1 base; bases outside gene matches: 7. This CDR3 spans 17 amino acids. In germline, CDR1 is SGHRS, CDR2 YFSETQ. The CDR3 spells CASSLTRTGGNTGELFF. The CDR3 DNA follows: TGCGCCAGCAGCTTGACAAGGACGGGGGGGAACACCGGGGAGCTGTTTTTT.

This clone is a singleton in its sample. V gene TRBV29-1 combines with J gene TRBJ2-1, with D unresolved. This CDR3 has 13 amino acids. Deletions cut 5 bases from V and 3 bases from J, with 11 bases between. The germline V gene has CDR1 SQVTM and CDR2 ANQGSEA. CDR3 in amino acids: CSVQAQLYNEQFF. The CDR3, as DNA: TGCAGCGTTCAGGCGCAGCTCTACAATGAGCAGTTCTTC.

CDR3: CASTGGWTSGNTGELFF. The CDR3 DNA follows: TGTGCCAGCACCGGAGGGTGGACTAGCGGGAACACCGGGGAGCTGTTTTTT. The J gene is TRBJ2-2, the V gene TRBV9; TRBD2 matches 10 bases. The CDR3 is 17 amino acids. V was clipped by 6 bases and J by 1 base; unmatched bases: 9. The germline V gene encodes CDR1 SGDLS and CDR2 YYNGEE.

V usage is TRBV10-2 and J usage is TRBJ2-7; the D gene is possibly TRBD2 (5 bases). CDR1 is WSHSY and CDR2 is SAAADI in the germline V gene. V was trimmed by 1 base and J by 3 bases, leaving 7 bases between them. CDR3 length: 13 residues. CDR3 in amino acids: CASSEFGVYEQYV. The CDR3 DNA follows: TGCGCCAGCAGTGAGTTCGGGGTCTACGAGCAGTACGTC.

The rearrangement joins TRBV6-1 to TRBJ2-1, with D possibly TRBD1 on 6 matching bases. Germline lookup yields CDR1 MNHNS and CDR2 SASEGT. V lost 3 bases to trimming and J lost 6 bases, with 12 bases between them. CDR3 length equals 14 residues. The CDR3, as DNA: TGTGCCAGCAGTGATGGCAGGGGTACCAATGAGCAGTTCTTC. This codes for CASSDGRGTNEQFF.

The CDR3 DNA is TGTGCCAGCAGCTCAATAGCGGGGCCTATGGACGAGCAGTACTTC. It translates to CASSSIAGPMDEQYF. This rearrangement joins TRBV13 to TRBJ2-5, with 8 bases lining up with TRBD2. Matching the DNA end better, TRBJ2-7 makes the J call doubtful. This CDR3 has 15 amino acids. Germline CDR1 PRHDT, CDR2 FYEKMQ (reference sequence).